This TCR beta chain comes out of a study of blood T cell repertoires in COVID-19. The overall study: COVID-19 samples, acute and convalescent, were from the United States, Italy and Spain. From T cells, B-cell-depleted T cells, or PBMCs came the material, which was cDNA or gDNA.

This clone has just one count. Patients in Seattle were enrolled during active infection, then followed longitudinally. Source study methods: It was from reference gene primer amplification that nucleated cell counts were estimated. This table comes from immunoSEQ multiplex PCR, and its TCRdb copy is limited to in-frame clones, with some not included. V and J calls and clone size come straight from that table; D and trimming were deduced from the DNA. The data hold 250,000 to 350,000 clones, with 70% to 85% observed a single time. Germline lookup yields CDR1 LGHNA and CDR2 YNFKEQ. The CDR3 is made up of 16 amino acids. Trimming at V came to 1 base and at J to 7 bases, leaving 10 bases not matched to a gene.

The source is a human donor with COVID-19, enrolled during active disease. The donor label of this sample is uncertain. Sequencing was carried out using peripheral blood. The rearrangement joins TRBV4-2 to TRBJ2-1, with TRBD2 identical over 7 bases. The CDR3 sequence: CASSQVLQAGSNEQFF. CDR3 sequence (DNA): TGTGCCAGCAGCCAAGTTCTCCAAGCGGGGTCGAATGAGCAGTTCTTC.